Shown below are 3 T cell receptor beta chains from a single sample sequenced in a study of T cells in Graves' hyperthyroidism and ophthalmopathy. The TCR beta CDR3 regions underwent amplification using RNA transcripts as the source. During a first-round RT-PCR of the TCR CDR3, the HTBI primer set was used. TCRdb analysed the multiplex PCR reads with MiXCR anew, one entry per CDR3 protein. Of some 550,000 distinct CDR3 sequences listed, less than 25% are singletons. Specimen: blood. Source of these receptors: a man aged 18 to 29 with Graves' hyperthyroidism.

This clonotype was seen a few times. The chain couples TRBV6-2 or TRBV6-3 to TRBJ1-1; TRBD1 aligns across 7 bases. The germline CDR1 and CDR2 sequences are MNHEY and SVGEGT. This CDR3 has 18 residues. After removal of 2 bases from V and 1 base from J, the junction contained 13 bases not matched to a gene. CDR3 in amino acids: CASSYGQRLTGKNTEAFF. CDR3 DNA sequence: TGTGCCAGCAGTTACGGGCAAAGGCTGACAGGGAAGAACACTGAAGCTTTCTTT.

This clonotype came up a few times. This chain uses TRBV14 with TRBJ2-7, with 10 bases identical to TRBD2. The CDR3 sequence is 18 residues long. V trimming: 1 base; J trimming: 3 bases; junction bases outside the gene matches: 12. Per the germline V gene, CDR1 is SGHDN and CDR2 is FVKESK. The CDR3 region has the DNA TGTGCCAGCAGCCAAGCCAAGGGCGGACTAGCGGAACACTACGAGCAGTACTTC. Translating gives CASSQAKGGLAEHYEQYF.

As concerns this clonotype: One junction end disagrees with the germline gene, perhaps due to a read error. This sequence joins TRBV12-3 or TRBV12-4 and TRBJ1-3; D not resolved. This CDR3 is 11 amino acids long. The DNA for the CDR3 is TGTACCAGCAGTTTAGGTAACACCATATATTTT. Its protein product is CTSSLGNTIYF.